This T cell receptor beta chain was retrieved from a study of chemoradiotherapy in HPV16-positive cancers. Study-wide context: Functional T-cell assays on a couple of HPV16-positive patients' cells defined candidate HPV-specific clones and common TCR motifs.

Sequencing used immunoSEQ multiplex PCR; TCRdb keeps in-frame clones, though not all of them. The table shows about 35,000 clones, with roughly 90% occurring only once. General study findings and limits: Functional assays defining HPV-specific T cells used only a couple of HPV16-positive patients. For HPV16-positive patients, expanding HPV-responsive T cells associated with longer recurrence-free survival.

The germline V gene encodes CDR1 MNHNS and CDR2 SASEGT. This CDR3 is built from 15 residues. V was trimmed by 2 bases and J by 3 bases, leaving 13 bases between them. Remarks on this clone: The antigen is unknown.

The rearrangement uses TRBV6-1 and TRBJ1-1, with a possible D match to TRBD1 (6 bases). This clonotype was sampled from a human donor with HPV-associated anogenital cancer. The starting material was blood, obtained from a patient who underwent chemoradiotherapy. This chain's CDR3 is CASSESGEGYTEAFF. The CDR3 nucleotides read TGTGCCAGCAGTGAATCAGGGGAGGGGTACACTGAAGCTTTCTTT.